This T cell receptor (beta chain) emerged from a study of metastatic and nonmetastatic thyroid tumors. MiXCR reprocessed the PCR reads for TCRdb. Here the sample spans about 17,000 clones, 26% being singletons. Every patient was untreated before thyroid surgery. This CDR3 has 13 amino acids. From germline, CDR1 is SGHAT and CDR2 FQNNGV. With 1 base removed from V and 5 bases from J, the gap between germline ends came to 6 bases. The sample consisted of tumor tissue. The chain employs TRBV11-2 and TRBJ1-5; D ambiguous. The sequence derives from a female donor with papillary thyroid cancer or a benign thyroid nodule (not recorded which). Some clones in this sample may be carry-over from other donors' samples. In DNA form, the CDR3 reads TGTGCCAGCAGCTTAGGAGCTGATCAGCCCCAGCATTTT. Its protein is CASSLGADQPQHF.